This record concerns one T cell receptor (beta chain) sequence. No antigen is known for it. One junction end does not reproduce the germline sequence, and a read error may be involved. Library generation was performed with PCR. The reads were generated on a NextSeq 500. TCRdb's own reprocessing of the public reads used fastp at Q25 and MiXCR and kept productive beta chains. Each entry is one CDR3 protein sequence, shown with its most common DNA and genes. For this sample the table gives about 10,000 distinct CDR3 sequences, of which around 37% were detected only once. The leading ten clones occupy roughly a quarter of the sample. These data belong to a study of immune characterization of retroperitoneal liposarcoma (dated by TCRdb to about 2019). The germline V gene encodes CDR1 MNHEY and CDR2 SVGAGI. From the cysteine up to the phenylalanine, the CDR3 has a length of 13 residues. The entry retains the CDR3 DNA only, 39 bases that are in frame from base 1.

The source is a male donor with retroperitoneal liposarcoma. Sample: tumor tissue. The chain links TRBV6-5 with TRBJ2-1; TRBD1 lines up with 7 middle nucleotides. The J call may be in error: the DNA end matches TRBJ2-7 better. The bases are TGTGCCAGCCGTTACGGGACAGCCTACGAGCAGTACTTC. This gives the protein CASRYGTAYEQYF.